This T cell receptor beta chain was captured in a study of OX40 agonist ivuxolimab in advanced cancers. Sequencing was performed with immunoSEQ multiplex PCR; in TCRdb, only in-frame clones are kept and a portion is missing. The top ten clones hold 20% to 25% of a sample with 40,000 to 45,000 clones, approximately 86% of them seen once. This clone was detected only once. The CDR3 has 10 amino acids. Germline loops: CDR1 GTSNPN, CDR2 SVGIG (reference sequence). Germline trimming cut 5 bases from V and 11 bases from J; bases unmatched to any gene: 1. The V call is TRBV30, the J call TRBJ1-1; 11 nucleotides align to TRBD1. The sequencing here drew on CD4+ or CD8+ T cells sorted from blood, taken in a trial of the OX40 agonist ivuxolimab. This receptor was obtained from an adult with an advanced solid tumor such as melanoma, head and neck, liver or kidney cancer. CDR3 protein: CAWGQGAAFF. In DNA, the CDR3 is TGTGCCTGGGGACAGGGGGCTGCTTTCTTT.